This T cell receptor beta chain emerged from a study of blood T cells in healthy people across ages. Across the whole study: T cells yielded about one barcoded beta molecule per two cells through template switching. Whole-study results and caveats: Not knowing donor CMV status may have confounded expanded clonotype changes.

The table lists this clonotype with a few counts. No antigen is known for it. Each donor had ten milliliters of peripheral blood drawn. Germline CDR1 and CDR2: MGHDK and SYGVNS. V lost 5 bases to trimming and J lost 3 bases; unmatched junction nucleotides: 4. This CDR3 has 13 residues. A second about 7 to 12 cycle PCR used barcoded and J-beta primers. Sequencing of every sample gave 3 million or more CDR3-containing paired-end reads. TCRdb called the 5' RACE reads again in MiXCR, with one record for every CDR3 protein. The data contain approximately 800,000 distinct CDR3 sequences, roughly 50% of them singletons.

The clonotype was recovered from a man at least 80 years old in good health. The sample comprised blood. The V gene is TRBV25-1, the J gene TRBJ2-7; 7 bases are shared with TRBD1. CDR3 amino acids: CASSRQGVYEQYF. The CDR3 DNA sequence: TGTGCCAGCAGTAGACAGGGAGTCTACGAGCAGTACTTC.